This entry lists 22 T cell receptor beta chains sequenced from one sample in a study of control samples from healthy donors and cancer patients. This table comes from immunoSEQ multiplex PCR, and its TCRdb copy is limited to in-frame clones, with some not included. The sample lists over 100,000 clones, roughly 89% occurring once. Sequencing input: blood. The receptors shown here come from a woman between 45 and 60 years old in good health.

Comment on this clone: This same CDR3 is encoded by further DNA sequences in the sample. The chain links TRBV29-1 to TRBJ2-7; D is undetermined. Trimming removed 4 bases at V and 3 bases at J, with 4 bases between. The CDR3 is 10 residues long. CDR1 is SQVTM, CDR2 ANQGSEA, per germline. The CDR3 bases are TGCAGCGTTGCTGACTACGAGCAGTACTTC. Protein: CSVADYEQYF.

The V call is TRBV4-2, the J call TRBJ2-1; D might be TRBD1 (6 bases). The germline V and J ends were trimmed by 4 bases and 0 bases, with 10 bases remaining between them. Germline V gives CDR1 LGHNA, CDR2 YNFKEQ. CDR3 length: 15 residues. CDR3 bases: TGTGCCAGCAGCCCGGGACACAACTCCTACAATGAGCAGTTCTTC. Its protein is CASSPGHNSYNEQFF.

The chain links TRBV9 to TRBJ2-2; D remains unclear. Trimming stripped 0 bases from V and 1 base from J, with 7 bases between. The germline V gene has CDR1 SGDLS and CDR2 YYNGEE. The CDR3 spans 15 residues. DNA of the CDR3: TGTGCCAGCAGCGTAGGGGTTTTGAACACCGGGGAGCTGTTTTTT. Protein sequence: CASSVGVLNTGELFF.

V is TRBV9 and J is TRBJ2-5, with 9 nucleotides matching TRBD1. Germline lookup yields CDR1 SGDLS and CDR2 YYNGEE. The trim removed 6 bases at V and 3 bases at J, leaving 6 bases unmatched. The CDR3 spans 14 residues. The CDR3 here is CASISRDREETQYF. DNA for the CDR3: TGTGCCAGCATCTCCCGGGACAGGGAAGAGACCCAGTACTTC.

The rearrangement joins TRBV30 to TRBJ1-1; D gene uncertain. The CDR3 extends over 13 amino acids. CDR1 GTSNPN and CDR2 SVGIG come from the germline V gene (reference sequence). The V and J ends lost 0 bases and 2 bases respectively, with 7 bases between them. CDR3 region: CAWSVMGNTEAFF. The CDR3 region has the DNA TGTGCCTGGAGTGTAATGGGAAACACTGAAGCTTTCTTT.

Only one count was recorded for this clone. This chain uses TRBV3-1 (or the pseudogene TRBV3-2) with TRBJ2-1; TRBD2 agrees at 12 bases. The CDR3 consists of 13 residues. Germline CDR1 LGHDT, CDR2 YNNKEL (reference sequence). The V gene end was trimmed by 6 bases and the J gene end by 9 bases; junction bases not matched to a gene: 3. The CDR3 reads CASRLAGGGEQFF. CDR3 in DNA: TGTGCCAGCAGACTAGCGGGGGGAGGTGAGCAGTTCTTC.

V and J are TRBV2 and TRBJ1-2; no clear D. Germline V CDR1 and CDR2: SNHLY, FYNNEI. V gave up 8 bases and J gave up 2 bases, with 9 bases separating them. The CDR3 has 12 residues. The CDR3 sequence is CASQDGNYGYTF. The CDR3 nucleotides are TGTGCCAGCCAGGACGGGAACTATGGCTACACCTTC.

The chain is built from TRBV4-1 and TRBJ2-7; tentatively, D is TRBD2 (6 bases). V was clipped by 5 bases and J by 3 bases, with 14 bases between them. Germline V gene sequence: CDR1 MGHRA, CDR2 YSYEKL. The CDR3 covers 14 residues. CDR3 DNA sequence: TGCGCCAGCAGCGCACAGACGGGACTCTACGAGCAGTACTTC. It specifies CASSAQTGLYEQYF.

The chain recombines TRBV3-1 (or the pseudogene TRBV3-2) with TRBJ1-1; D is perhaps TRBD1 (6 bases). Trimming stripped 1 base from V and 8 bases from J, with 17 bases between. The CDR3 sequence is 15 residues long. Germline loops: CDR1 LGHDT, CDR2 YNNKEL (reference sequence). In nucleotides, the CDR3 is TGTGCCAGCAGCCAAGGAAAAGGACAGAGCTCGGAAGCTTTCTTT. Translating gives CASSQGKGQSSEAFF.

In nucleotides, the CDR3 is TGTGCCAGCAGGCCTCGGGGAGCGTCCGAATCTAGCACAGATACGCAGTATTTT. The encoded protein is CASRPRGASESSTDTQYF. The genes are TRBV7-3 and TRBJ2-3; possibly TRBD2 for D (5 bases). The germline gives CDR1 SGHTA, CDR2 FQGTGA. V lost 6 bases and J lost 0, with 22 bases in between. The CDR3 consists of 18 residues.

The CDR3 here is CASRRTEAFF. CDR3 nucleotide sequence: TGTGCCAGCAGGAGGACTGAAGCTTTCTTT. This chain uses TRBV2 with TRBJ1-1; D is uncertain. CDR1 is SNHLY, CDR2 FYNNEI, per germline. The CDR3 covers 10 residues. V dropped 6 bases and J dropped 5 bases, with 4 bases sitting between them.

The chain joins TRBV9 to TRBJ1-1, with TRBD1 matching over 11 bases. V was pared by 0 bases and J by 4 bases, with 11 bases of the junction left unmatched. Germline V gene sequence: CDR1 SGDLS, CDR2 YYNGEE. The CDR3 runs to 18 residues. CDR3 bases: TGTGCCAGCAGCGTAGCTCCCGGGACAGGGGGGTCGGGCACTGAAGCTTTCTTT. Protein product: CASSVAPGTGGSGTEAFF.

This chain connects TRBV18 to TRBJ1-1; unclear D gene. The V end was cut by 2 bases, the J end by 1 base, with 8 bases between. The CDR3 covers 14 residues. CDR1 is KGHSH, CDR2 LQKENI, per germline. DNA for the CDR3: TGTGCCAGCTCACCAAGTCAAGGGAACACTGAAGCTTTCTTT. This encodes CASSPSQGNTEAFF.

This clone was seen only a few times. This chain joins TRBV2 and TRBJ2-1; 7 bases align to TRBD1. In germline, CDR1 is SNHLY, CDR2 FYNNEI. V was pared by 6 bases and J by 6 bases, with 11 bases of the junction left unmatched. The CDR3 is 15 amino acids. The CDR3 nucleotides are TGTGCCAGCAGGGAACAGGGGAATATGGCCAATGAGCAGTTCTTC. Its protein is CASREQGNMANEQFF.

This chain uses TRBV7-6 with TRBJ2-7; 8 bases map to TRBD1. The CDR3 is 18 amino acids. With 3 bases clipped from V and 2 bases from J, the junction kept 15 bases outside the gene matches. CDR1 and CDR2 (germline): SGHVS, FNYEAQ. In DNA form, the CDR3 reads TGTGCCAGCAGCTTGAGTAAGTACAGTCGACAGGGGACCTACGAGCAGTACGTC. It yields the protein CASSLSKYSRQGTYEQYV.

This sequence joins TRBV3-1 (or the pseudogene TRBV3-2) and TRBJ1-1; D is unclear. The CDR3 is 15 residues long. Germline V lookup: CDR1 LGHDT, CDR2 YNNKEL (reference sequence). V was pared by 4 bases and J by 0 bases, with 12 bases between. The CDR3 sequence is CASSPLLGMNTEAFF. The CDR3 nucleotides read TGTGCCAGCAGCCCCCTTTTAGGTATGAACACTGAAGCTTTCTTT.

The chain is built from TRBV9 and TRBJ2-5, with 8 positions matching TRBD1. Looked up from germline, CDR1 is SGDLS and CDR2 is YYNGEE. J was trimmed by 5 bases and V by 2 bases; bases with no gene match: 5. This CDR3 is built from 14 residues. The CDR3 sequence: CASSVQGAYETQYF. The CDR3 coding sequence is TGTGCCAGCAGCGTCCAGGGGGCGTATGAGACCCAGTACTTC.

J is TRBJ1-5 and V is TRBV11-2; the match to TRBD1 covers 7 bases. V shed 6 bases and J 3 bases; nucleotides not matched to a gene: 5. The CDR3 extends over 14 amino acids. Per germline, CDR1 SGHAT and CDR2 FQNNGV. The CDR3, as DNA: TGTGCCAGCAGTCTACAGGGGTACAATCAGCCCCAGCATTTT. Translated, it gives CASSLQGYNQPQHF. Complete variable domain (other parts from reference TRBV11-2 and TRBJ1-5): EAGVAQSPRYKIIEKRQSVAFWCNPISGHATLYWYQQILGQGPKLLIQFQNNGVVDDSQLPKDRFSAERLKGVDSTLKIQPAKLEDSAVYLCASSLQGYNQPQHFGDGTRLSIL.

The chain joins TRBV30 to TRBJ2-7; 11 bases line up with TRBD2. Losses at the gene ends were 7 bases for V and 3 bases for J; bases not matched to a gene: 5. Germline loops: CDR1 GTSNPN, CDR2 SVGIG (reference sequence). The CDR3 extends over 13 amino acids. CDR3 region: CASQTSGSYEQYV. CDR3 coding DNA: TGTGCCTCCCAAACTAGCGGGAGCTACGAGCAGTACGTC.

J is TRBJ1-2 and V is TRBV11-2, with D possibly TRBD1 on 5 matching bases. Germline lookup yields CDR1 SGHAT and CDR2 FQNNGV. V shed 0 bases and J shed 8 bases, with 10 bases lying between them. CDR3 size: 13 residues. CDR3 amino acids: CASSLDSRGGYTF. The CDR3 nucleotides are TGTGCCAGCAGCTTAGACAGTAGGGGCGGCTACACCTTC.

The chain is built from TRBV21-1 and TRBJ2-5; TRBD2 is the table's D call and was not checked against the DNA. TRBV21-1 is assigned pseudogene status. The CDR3 runs to 11 residues. The CDR3 sequence is CASTSGETQYF. CDR3 bases: TGTGCCAGCACCTCCGGGGAGACCCAGTACTTC.

The chain recombines TRBV2 with TRBJ1-5; no clear D gene. Germline-derived CDR1 and CDR2 are SNHLY and FYNNEI. Trimming left V 8 bases short and J 0 bases short, with 11 bases between. CDR3 size: 14 residues. For the CDR3, the DNA is TGTGCCAGCTTAGACAATAATAGCAATCAGCCCCAGCATTTT. Its translation: CASLDNNSNQPQHF. Filled out from reference TRBV2 and TRBJ1-5, the complete variable domain reads EPEVTQTPSHQVTQMGQEVILRCVPISNHLYFYWYRQILGQKVEFLVSFYNNEISEKSEIFDDQFSVERPDGSNFTLKIRSTKLEDSAMYFCASLDNNSNQPQHFGDGTRLSIL.